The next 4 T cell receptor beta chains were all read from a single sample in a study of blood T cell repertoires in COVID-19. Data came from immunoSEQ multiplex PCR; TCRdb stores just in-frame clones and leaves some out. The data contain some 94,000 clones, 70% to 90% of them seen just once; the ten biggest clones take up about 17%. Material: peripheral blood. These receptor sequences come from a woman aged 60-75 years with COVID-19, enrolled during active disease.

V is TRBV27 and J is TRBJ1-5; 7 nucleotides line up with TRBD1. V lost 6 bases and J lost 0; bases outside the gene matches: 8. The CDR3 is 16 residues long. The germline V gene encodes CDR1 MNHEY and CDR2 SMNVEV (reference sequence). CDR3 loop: CASSRQGPFSNQPQHF. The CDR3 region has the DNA TGTGCCAGCAGCCGACAGGGCCCCTTTAGCAATCAGCCCCAGCATTTT.

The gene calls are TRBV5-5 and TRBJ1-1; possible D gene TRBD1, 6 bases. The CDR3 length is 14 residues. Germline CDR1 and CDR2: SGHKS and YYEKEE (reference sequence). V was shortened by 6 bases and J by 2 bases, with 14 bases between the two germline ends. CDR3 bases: TGTGCCAGCATCCAGCGACAGGCCAACACTGAAGCTTTCTTT. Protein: CASIQRQANTEAFF.

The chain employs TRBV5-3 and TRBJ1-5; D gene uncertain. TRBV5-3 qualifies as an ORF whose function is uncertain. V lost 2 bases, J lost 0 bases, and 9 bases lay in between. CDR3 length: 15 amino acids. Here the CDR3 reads CARSFKANSNQPQHF. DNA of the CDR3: TGTGCCAGAAGCTTTAAAGCTAATAGCAATCAGCCCCAGCATTTT.

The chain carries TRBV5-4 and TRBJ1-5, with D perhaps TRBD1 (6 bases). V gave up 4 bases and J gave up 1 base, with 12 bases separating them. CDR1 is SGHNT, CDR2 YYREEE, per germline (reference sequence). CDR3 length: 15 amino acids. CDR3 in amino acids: CASSPGTSSNQPQHF. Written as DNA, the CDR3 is TGTGCCAGCAGCCCCGGGACAAGCAGCAATCAGCCCCAGCATTTT. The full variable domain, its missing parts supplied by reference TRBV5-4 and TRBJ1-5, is ETGVTQSPTHLIKTRGQQVTLRCSSQSGHNTVSWYQQALGQGPQFIFQYYREEENGRGNFPPRFSGLQFPNYSSELNVNALELDDSALYLCASSPGTSSNQPQHFGDGTRLSIL.